The 13 T cell receptor beta chains presented below share a single source sample, sequenced in a study of shared clonotypes between healthy human individuals. Clones were sequenced by immunoSEQ multiplex PCR, and TCRdb holds only the in-frame ones, with some missing. The table lists millions of clones, about 92% of them singletons, with 0.35% to 0.45% in the top ten. Sequencing input: naive CD4+ T cells from PBMCs. The subset here: CD45RA+ positively selected. The receptor set was obtained from a man between 18 and 35 years old in good health. Some clones in this sample may be carry-over from other donors' samples.

The gene calls are TRBV13 and TRBJ1-2, with 12 bases matching TRBD1. With 0 bases clipped from V and 5 bases from J, the junction kept 10 bases outside the gene matches. The CDR3 loop spans 18 amino acids. The V gene's germline CDR1 is PRHDT and CDR2 FYEKMQ (reference sequence). In DNA, the CDR3 is TGTGCCAGCAGCTTAGGGGGACAGGGGGCGCCAGTAGGGTATGGCTACACCTTC. This gives the protein CASSLGGQGAPVGYGYTF. Full variable domain (rest looked up from reference TRBV13 and TRBJ1-2): AAGVIQSPRHLIKEKRETATLKCYPIPRHDTVYWYQQGPGQDPQFLISFYEKMQSDKGSIPDRFSAQQFSDYHSELNMSSLELGDSALYFCASSLGGQGAPVGYGYTFGSGTRLTVV.

V and J are TRBV5-1 and TRBJ2-7; 9 bases are shared with TRBD2. The CDR3 extends over 16 amino acids. The germline V gene has CDR1 SGHRS and CDR2 YFSETQ. The junction had 4 bases not matched to a gene; V was cut back by 0 bases and J by 0 bases. CDR3 coding DNA: TGCGCCAGCAGCTTGGAGGGGACTAGCCTCTCCTACGAGCAGTACTTC. Translation gives CASSLEGTSLSYEQYF.

The rearrangement uses TRBV21-1 and TRBJ1-3. TRBV21-1 counts as a pseudogene. The CDR3 has 14 amino acids. CDR3 protein: CASSRGSSGNTIYF. In DNA, the CDR3 is TGTGCCAGCAGCAGGGGGAGCTCTGGAAACACCATATATTTT.

Concerning this clone: Other DNA sequences within the sample encode an identical CDR3. The gene calls are TRBV28 and TRBJ1-2; 8 nucleotides agree with TRBD1. Losses at the gene ends were 5 bases for V and 2 bases for J; bases not matched to a gene: 4. The germline V gene has CDR1 MDHEN and CDR2 SYDVKM. CDR3 size: 14 residues. Here the CDR3 DNA reads TGTGCCAGCAGTCTTGGACAGGGCAACTATGGCTACACCTTC. Translating gives CASSLGQGNYGYTF.

The chain carries TRBV5-5 and TRBJ1-1; D remains ambiguous. The CDR3 is made up of 15 amino acids. Germline lookup yields CDR1 SGHKS and CDR2 YYEKEE (reference sequence). Deletions cut 1 base from V and 2 bases from J, with 12 bases between. The CDR3, as DNA: TGTGCCAGCAGCTTGTTGGCTGAGATTAACACTGAAGCTTTCTTT. Its protein product is CASSLLAEINTEAFF. The variable domain in full, completed from reference TRBV5-5 and TRBJ1-1, reads DAGVTQSPTHLIKTRGQQVTLRCSPISGHKSVSWYQQVLGQGPQFIFQYYEKEERGRGNFPDRFSARQFPNYSSELNVNALLLGDSALYLCASSLLAEINTEAFFGQGTRLTVV.

This chain connects TRBV5-1 to TRBJ1-1; a possible D gene is TRBD1 (6 bases). The CDR3 consists of 14 residues. Trimming shortened V by 4 bases and J by 1 base, and 11 bases separated the two germline ends. Per germline, CDR1 SGHRS and CDR2 YFSETQ. In nucleotides, the CDR3 is TGCGCCAGCAGCGACGGACAGCCGAACACTGAAGCTTTCTTT. Residues: CASSDGQPNTEAFF. The full variable domain, completed using reference TRBV5-1 and TRBJ1-1, is KAGVTQTPRYLIKTRGQQVTLSCSPISGHRSVSWYQQTPGQGLQFLFEYFSETQRNKGNFPGRFSGRQFSNSRSEMNVSTLELGDSALYLCASSDGQPNTEAFFGQGTRLTVV.

Remarks on this clone: Other DNA sequences within the sample encode an identical CDR3. The chain employs TRBV7-9 and TRBJ1-1; 7 nucleotides match TRBD1. CDR1 is SEHNR and CDR2 is FQNEAQ in the germline V gene (reference sequence). Trimming at V came to 5 bases and at J to 4 bases, leaving 4 bases not matched to a gene. The CDR3 is made up of 13 amino acids. The CDR3 loop is CASSPSGGTEAFF. The CDR3 DNA is TGTGCCAGCAGCCCCTCAGGGGGCACTGAAGCTTTCTTT.

J is TRBJ2-1 and V is TRBV6-1, with 7 bases fitting TRBD2. V was pared by 6 bases and J by 7 bases, with 12 bases of the junction left unmatched. This CDR3 is built from 15 residues. Germline V gene sequence: CDR1 MNHNS, CDR2 SASEGT. The CDR3 here is CASRWAGVLINEQFF. CDR3 coding DNA: TGTGCCAGCAGGTGGGCGGGAGTCCTTATTAATGAGCAGTTCTTC.

J is TRBJ2-7 and V is TRBV7-8; D may be TRBD2 (5 bases). The CDR3 has 15 residues. CDR1 is SGHVS and CDR2 is FQNEAQ in the germline V gene. Trimming removed 5 bases at V and 2 bases at J, with 16 bases between. The CDR3 nucleotides are TGTGCCAGCAGCCCGCTTGAGGGTCTTACCTACGAGCAGTACTTC. Its translation: CASSPLEGLTYEQYF.

The chain couples TRBV28 to TRBJ1-5, with TRBD1 matching 7 bases. There are 15 residues in the CDR3. J gave up 4 bases and V 2 bases, and 5 bases lay outside the gene matches. The germline V gene has CDR1 MDHEN and CDR2 SYDVKM. DNA of the CDR3: TGTGCCAGCAGTTTAGCCGACAGGGCGAATCAGCCCCAGCATTTT. Translation: CASSLADRANQPQHF.

The chain joins TRBV7-9 to TRBJ2-1; 7 bases match TRBD1. CDR3 length: 16 residues. Trimming at V came to 1 base and at J to 4 bases, leaving 7 bases not matched to a gene. Per the germline V gene, CDR1 is SEHNR and CDR2 is FQNEAQ (reference sequence). In DNA form, the CDR3 reads TGTGCCAGCAGCTTAGGGAGTGGGACAGTTTACAATGAGCAGTTCTTC. Translated: CASSLGSGTVYNEQFF.

This sequence joins TRBV28 and TRBJ1-1, with a possible D match to TRBD1 (6 bases). This CDR3 is built from 11 residues. The germline CDR1 and CDR2 sequences are MDHEN and SYDVKM. With 3 bases removed from V and 11 bases from J, the gap between germline ends came to 10 bases. The CDR3 DNA sequence: TGTGCCAGCAGTTTCGACAGGCGGGCTTTCTTT. Translated: CASSFDRRAFF.

The chain links TRBV6-1 to TRBJ2-7; possible D gene TRBD2, 6 bases. Per germline, CDR1 MNHNS and CDR2 SASEGT. The CDR3 runs 14 residues. V shed 4 bases and J shed 0 bases, with 10 bases lying between them. Here the CDR3 reads CASSVLRDSYEQYF. The CDR3 bases are TGTGCCAGCAGTGTACTGCGGGACTCCTACGAGCAGTACTTC.